The clone carrying this T cell receptor (beta chain) has just a few counts. What it binds is not known. Produced via immunoSEQ multiplex PCR; TCRdb's table is partial and in-frame only. The sample holds about 93,000 clones, about three quarters seen once. This entry comes from a study of PD-1 blockade in classical Hodgkin lymphoma. Study-level findings and limits: With CD4+ cells, TCR diversity rose significantly by C4D1, but not with CD8+ cells. Patients newly diagnosed and complete responders had comparable baseline diversity.

The J segment lost 5 bases and the V segment lost 4 bases, leaving 1 base of the junction unmatched. Germline assignment: CDR1 SQVTM and CDR2 ANQGSEA. There are 12 residues in the CDR3. Time point denoted: cycle 4 day 1 (C4D1), after 6 weeks of nivolumab. Following autologous stem cell transplantation, relapse occurred in every patient, and exposure to brentuximab vedotin varied. This TCR came from a human donor with classical Hodgkin lymphoma. The source material was peripheral blood mononuclear cells (PBMCs), sampled before the fourth cycle of nivolumab. V is TRBV29-1 and J is TRBJ2-2; the match to TRBD2 covers 7 bases. The CDR3 reads CSVGGGTGELFF. In DNA form, the CDR3 reads TGCAGCGTTGGGGGGGGAACCGGGGAGCTGTTTTTT.